A selection of T cell receptor beta chains follows, all from one sample in a study of T cell clones after liver transplantation. Profiled with immunoSEQ multiplex PCR; TCRdb holds only in-frame clones, not every one. The sample has over 25,000 clones, 90% to 95% seen once. Sequencing used CD8+ T cells from blood, obtained 12 months after liver transplant. The receptors originated from a human patient who received a liver transplant. Some T cells may originate from the graft donor. The conserved cysteine and the conserved F or W are not part of the CDR3 here.

CDR3: ASSYTSGRLDTQY
J: TRBJ2-3
V: TRBV7-9
length: 13

CDR3: ASSPSRGTGPYEQY
J: TRBJ2-7
V: TRBV27
length: 14

CDR3: ATSPANTEAF
J: TRBJ1-1
V: TRBV15
length: 10

CDR3: ASSSGRAHNEQF
J: TRBJ2-1
V: TRBV5-1
length: 12

CDR3: ASSLDRGEEQY
J: TRBJ2-7
V: TRBV5-1
length: 11

CDR3: ASSPRTVTDTQY
J: TRBJ2-3
V: TRBV5-1
length: 12

CDR3: ASSLSQFQY
J: TRBJ2-7
V: TRBV27
length: 9

CDR3: ASSESGGSYEQY
J: TRBJ2-7
V: TRBV10-2
length: 12

CDR3: ASSHRTGGSYEQY
J: TRBJ2-7
V: TRBV5-1
length: 13

CDR3: ASSLGLAGGEQY
J: TRBJ2-7
V: TRBV27
length: 12

CDR3: ASSQDWGEGADTQY
J: TRBJ2-3
V: TRBV4-1
length: 14

CDR3: ASRHRGNTDTQY
J: TRBJ2-3
V: TRBV11-2
length: 12

CDR3: ASSQATGGDTQY
J: TRBJ2-3
V: TRBV4-2
length: 12

CDR3: ASSAQGGYYGYT
J: TRBJ1-2
V: TRBV9
length: 12

CDR3: ARTLLVGLLFNEQF
J: TRBJ2-1
V: TRBV7-3
length: 14

CDR3: ASSLASDPGYT
J: TRBJ1-2
V: TRBV5-4
length: 11

CDR3: ASSIVNLYGYT
J: TRBJ1-2
V: TRBV19
length: 11

CDR3: ASSLAGTSGEQF
J: TRBJ2-1
V: TRBV5-1
length: 12

CDR3: ASGSTGAGDSPLH
J: TRBJ1-6
V: TRBV7-9
length: 13

CDR3: ASSQVLVRTNEKLF
J: TRBJ1-4
V: TRBV4-1
length: 14

CDR3: ASSIRQGGYEQY
J: TRBJ2-7
V: TRBV28
length: 12

CDR3: ASSPSGSGANVLT
J: TRBJ2-6
V: TRBV7-8
length: 13

CDR3: ASSLLSQGSYEQY
J: TRBJ2-7
V: TRBV27
length: 13

CDR3: ASSLGQGQY
J: TRBJ2-7
V: TRBV7-9
length: 9

CDR3: ASSLDQSSYEQY
J: TRBJ2-7
V: TRBV13
length: 12

CDR3: AGTSTDTQY
J: TRBJ2-3
V: TRBV18
length: 9

CDR3: ASSGQGNYGYT
J: TRBJ1-2
V: TRBV7-6
length: 11

CDR3: ASSSNPEDF
J: TRBJ2-7
V: TRBV11-3
length: 9

CDR3: AWSASGIHNEQF
J: TRBJ2-1
V: TRBV30
length: 12

CDR3: ASSLVPTRGTRTYEQY
J: TRBJ2-7
V: TRBV11-3
length: 16

CDR3: ASSSDRSSYEQY
J: TRBJ2-7
V: TRBV5-1
length: 12

CDR3: ASSLGFLETQY
J: TRBJ2-5
V: TRBV4-2
length: 11

CDR3: ASSETRAPQGYYEQY
J: TRBJ2-7
V: TRBV2
length: 15

CDR3: ASSFSGTGHNEKLF
J: TRBJ1-4
V: TRBV13
length: 14

CDR3: ASSFNRDRVDNEQF
J: TRBJ2-1
V: TRBV11-2
length: 14

CDR3: ASSSSKQPLPEQY
J: TRBJ2-7
V: TRBV11-3
length: 13

CDR3: ASSWGGSSSPLH
J: TRBJ1-6
V: TRBV27
length: 12

CDR3: ASGLVQLTGELF
J: TRBJ2-2
V: TRBV12-5
length: 12

CDR3: ASGIGETQY
J: TRBJ2-5
V: TRBV5-4
length: 9

CDR3: ASSPLAGAGYEQY
J: TRBJ2-7
V: TRBV27
length: 13

CDR3: ASSTGLVGGGELF
J: TRBJ2-2
V: TRBV5-5
length: 13

CDR3: ASSFLLDLAEQF
J: TRBJ2-1
V: TRBV28
length: 12

CDR3: ASSYTVGQGDIQY
J: TRBJ2-4
V: TRBV6-5
length: 13

CDR3: ASSLGLGDTQY
J: TRBJ2-3
V: TRBV11-3
length: 11

CDR3: AWSLATSTDTQY
J: TRBJ2-3
V: TRBV30
length: 12

CDR3: ASSQVGGGQPQH
J: TRBJ1-5
V: TRBV4-1
length: 12

CDR3: ASGLVTATNEKLF
J: TRBJ1-4
V: TRBV12-5
length: 13

CDR3: SVEVRAGEQY
J: TRBJ2-7
V: TRBV29-1
length: 10